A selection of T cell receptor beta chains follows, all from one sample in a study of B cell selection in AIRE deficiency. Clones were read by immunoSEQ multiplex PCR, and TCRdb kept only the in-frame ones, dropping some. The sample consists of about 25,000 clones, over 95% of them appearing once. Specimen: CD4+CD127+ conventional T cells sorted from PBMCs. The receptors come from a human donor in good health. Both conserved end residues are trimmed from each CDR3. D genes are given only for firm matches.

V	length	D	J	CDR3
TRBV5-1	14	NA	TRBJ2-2	ASSPDLGGRGGELF
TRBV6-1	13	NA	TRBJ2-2	ASATEGTFTGELF
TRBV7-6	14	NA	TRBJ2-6	ASSKDSFSGANVLT
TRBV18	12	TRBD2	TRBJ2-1	ASYERGTRAEQF
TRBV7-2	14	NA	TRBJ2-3	ASSLFSGESTDTQY
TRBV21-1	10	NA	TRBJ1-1	ASSKVRPLCF
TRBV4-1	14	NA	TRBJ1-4	ASSQDGGSTNEKLF
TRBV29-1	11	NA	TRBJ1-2	SVSTGINYGYT
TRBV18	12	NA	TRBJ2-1	ASSPLGGFDEQF
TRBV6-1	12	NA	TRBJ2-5	ASRARGHGETQY
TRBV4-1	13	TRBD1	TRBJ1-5	ASTKEAGQGQPQH
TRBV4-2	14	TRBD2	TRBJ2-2	ASSPFLAGGSGELF
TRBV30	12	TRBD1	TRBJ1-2	AWSMGQEIYGYT
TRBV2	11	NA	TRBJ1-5	ASNQGSNQPQH
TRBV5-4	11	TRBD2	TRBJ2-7	ASTVAGGDEQY
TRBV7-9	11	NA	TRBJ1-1	ASSSPGATEAF
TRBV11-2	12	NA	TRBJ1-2	ASSLDGGGGGYT
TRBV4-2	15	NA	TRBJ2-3	ASSPLARGKSTDTQY
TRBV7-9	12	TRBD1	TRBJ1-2	ASSPGQGNYGYT
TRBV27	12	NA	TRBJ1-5	ASSSQGLNQPQH
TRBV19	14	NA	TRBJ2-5	ASSTGGPGATATQY
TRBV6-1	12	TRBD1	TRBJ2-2	AGGQGVYTGELF
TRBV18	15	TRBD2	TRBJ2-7	ASSPGLAEKSPYEQY
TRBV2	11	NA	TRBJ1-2	ASSLGQTYGYT
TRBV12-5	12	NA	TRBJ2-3	ASGRQQGGDTQY
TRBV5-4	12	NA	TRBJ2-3	ASSFRAGAGTQY
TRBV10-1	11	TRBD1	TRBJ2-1	ASSPGQNNEQF
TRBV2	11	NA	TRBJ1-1	ASSQQLDTEAF